This entry lists 27 T cell receptor beta chains sequenced from one sample in a study of OX40 agonist ivuxolimab in advanced cancers. This table comes from immunoSEQ multiplex PCR, and its TCRdb copy is limited to in-frame clones, with some not included. Here the sample spans 30,000 to 35,000 clones, roughly four fifths being singletons. Sample: CD4+ or CD8+ T cells sorted from blood, taken in a trial of the OX40 agonist ivuxolimab. The receptors were sampled from an adult with an advanced solid tumor such as melanoma, head and neck, liver or kidney cancer.

The genes are TRBV28 and TRBJ1-1; the D gene is possibly TRBD1 (5 bases). Trimming took 5 bases from V and 1 from J, leaving 14 bases between them. The CDR3 contains 15 residues. Germline V gene lookup returns CDR1 MDHEN and CDR2 SYDVKM. The CDR3 sequence is CASSRAGRGNTEAFF. In DNA, the CDR3 is TGTGCCAGCAGTCGTGCAGGGAGAGGGAACACTGAAGCTTTCTTT.

V usage is TRBV9 and J usage is TRBJ2-5, with D perhaps given as TRBD1 or TRBD2 (5 bases each). Germline V gene lookup returns CDR1 SGDLS and CDR2 YYNGEE. Between the trimmed V and J ends, which lost 3 bases and 5 bases, there was a span of 17 bases. The CDR3 runs 15 residues. The CDR3 sequence is CASSATAREWETQYF. CDR3 nucleotides: TGTGCCAGCAGCGCCACTGCCAGGGAGTGGGAGACCCAGTACTTC.

This rearrangement joins TRBV7-6 to TRBJ2-1; TRBD1 aligns across 9 bases. The CDR3 loop spans 14 amino acids. Per germline, CDR1 SGHVS and CDR2 FNYEAQ. Trimming took 4 bases from V and 5 from J; bases not matched to a gene: 3. The CDR3 DNA reads as TGTGCCAGCAGCTCACGGACAGGGGACAATGAGCAGTTCTTC. This encodes CASSSRTGDNEQFF. Full variable domain (outside the CDR3, taken from reference TRBV7-6 and TRBJ2-1): GAGVSQSPRYKVTKRGQDVALRCDPISGHVSLYWYRQALGQGPEFLTYFNYEAQQDKSGLPNDRFSAERPEGSISTLTIQRTEQRDSAMYRCASSSRTGDNEQFFGPGTRLTVL.

V is TRBV5-1 and J is TRBJ1-4, with D possibly TRBD1 on 5 matching bases. This CDR3 comprises 15 residues. The germline V gene encodes CDR1 SGHRS and CDR2 YFSETQ. The germline V and J ends were trimmed by 6 bases and 8 bases, with 20 bases remaining between them. The DNA for the CDR3 is TGCGCCAGCACCTTCGGACCTTCTGGACAAGAAAAACTGTTTTTT. Its translation is CASTFGPSGQEKLFF.

This chain links TRBV18 with TRBJ2-1; 11 bases align to TRBD2. This CDR3 is 15 amino acids long. Germline CDR1 and CDR2: KGHSH and LQKENI. V shed 6 bases, J shed 5 bases, and the junction held 6 bases outside the gene matches. The CDR3 sequence: CASSPGTSGNNEQFF. CDR3 DNA: TGTGCCAGCTCCCCCGGGACTAGCGGAAACAATGAGCAGTTCTTC.

V and J are TRBV2 and TRBJ1-5; perhaps TRBD1 as D (5 bases). Trimming removed 4 bases from V and 6 bases from J, with 13 bases in between. CDR1 is SNHLY and CDR2 is FYNNEI in the germline V gene. The CDR3 totals 14 residues. The CDR3 is CASSGVGGPQPQHF. CDR3 nucleotide sequence: TGTGCCAGCAGTGGAGTGGGGGGTCCTCAGCCCCAGCATTTT.

The genes are TRBV5-4 and TRBJ2-5, with 9 bases identical to TRBD1. The length of the CDR3 is 15 residues. V gave up 0 bases and J gave up 4 bases; unmatched junction bases: 4. Germline CDR1 SGHNT, CDR2 YYREEE (reference sequence). CDR3 region: CASSLDRGRVETQYF. Written as DNA, the CDR3 is TGTGCCAGCAGCTTGGACAGGGGGCGCGTAGAGACCCAGTACTTC. Full variable domain (remainder filled in from reference TRBV5-4 and TRBJ2-5): ETGVTQSPTHLIKTRGQQVTLRCSSQSGHNTVSWYQQALGQGPQFIFQYYREEENGRGNFPPRFSGLQFPNYSSELNVNALELDDSALYLCASSLDRGRVETQYFGPGTRLLVL.

The chain has TRBV7-2 and TRBJ1-6; TRBD1 matches 7 bases. Trimming removed 3 bases from V and 6 bases from J; junction bases left unmatched: 2. Looked up from germline, CDR1 is SGHTA and CDR2 is FQGNSA. The CDR3 sequence is 14 residues long. CDR3 DNA sequence: TGTGCCAGCAGCTTGGGACAGATTAATTCACCCCTCCACTTT. It translates to CASSLGQINSPLHF.

The table lists this clone with a few counts. V usage is TRBV7-2 and J usage is TRBJ1-6; D is possibly TRBD1 (6 bases). Per germline, CDR1 SGHTA and CDR2 FQGNSA. CDR3 length: 15 amino acids. The V end was cut by 4 bases, the J end by 7 bases, with 14 bases between. Written as DNA, the CDR3 is TGTGCCAGCAGCTCGGGAGGGGGAGGGAATTCACCCCTCCACTTT. Translated, it gives CASSSGGGGNSPLHF.

The rearrangement joins TRBV7-9 to TRBJ2-5; D unresolved. CDR1 SEHNR and CDR2 FQNEAQ come from the germline V gene (reference sequence). CDR3 length equals 14 residues. V shed 1 base and J shed 9 bases, with 15 bases lying between them. The CDR3 sequence: CASSLETLISAQYF. The DNA for the CDR3 is TGTGCCAGCAGCTTAGAGACTCTCATTTCGGCCCAGTACTTC.

V and J are TRBV5-5 and TRBJ1-1; D not certain. CDR1 SGHKS and CDR2 YYEKEE come from the germline V gene (reference sequence). V lost 3 bases and J lost 2, with 14 bases in between. This CDR3 has 15 residues. In DNA form, the CDR3 reads TGTGCCAGCAGCTCGTATTGGACTTTCAACACTGAAGCTTTCTTT. This gives the protein CASSSYWTFNTEAFF.

The V and J genes are TRBV6-1 and TRBJ2-3; TRBD2 matches 9 bases. The germline gives CDR1 MNHNS, CDR2 SASEGT. The V gene end was trimmed by 7 bases and the J gene end by 5 bases; junction bases not matched to a gene: 7. This CDR3 has 14 amino acids. The DNA of the CDR3 is TGTGCCAGCACCAAGCGGGGGGCCGAAGATACGCAGTATTTT. It encodes CASTKRGAEDTQYF.

The gene calls are TRBV19 and TRBJ1-3; maybe TRBD1 (6 bases). The CDR3 extends over 15 amino acids. V lost 6 bases, J lost 0 bases, and 12 bases lay in between. Germline V gene sequence: CDR1 LNHDA, CDR2 SQIVND (reference sequence). CDR3 sequence: CASRPQGSSGNTIYF. The CDR3 nucleotides read TGTGCCAGTAGGCCTCAGGGGTCCTCTGGAAACACCATATATTTT.

The rearrangement uses TRBV29-1 and TRBJ1-2; D call uncertain. The V end lost 4 bases, the J end lost 7 bases, and 10 bases lay between the germline ends. CDR1 is SQVTM, CDR2 ANQGSEA, per germline. CDR3 size: 11 residues. The CDR3 DNA follows: TGCAGCGTTGGTCCTGAGGCTGGCTACACCTTC. It is translated as CSVGPEAGYTF.

The genes are TRBV25-1 and TRBJ2-1, with TRBD2 matching over 12 bases. V lost 4 bases, J lost 9 bases, and 4 bases stayed unmatched. CDR1 is MGHDK, CDR2 SYGVNS, per germline. The CDR3 loop spans 14 amino acids. DNA of the CDR3: TGTGCCAGCAGTGCTAGCGGGGGGGCCATTGAGCAGTTCTTC. This codes for CASSASGGAIEQFF.

CDR3 nucleotides: TGTGCCAGCAGCTTAGGGCTACAGGGAGAGCCCCAGCATTTT. It is translated as CASSLGLQGEPQHF. The V call is TRBV11-2, the J call TRBJ1-5, with D possibly being TRBD1 (6 bases). Germline loops: CDR1 SGHAT, CDR2 FQNNGV. V was shortened by 1 base and J by 8 bases, with 12 bases between the two germline ends. CDR3 size: 14 residues.

This chain joins TRBV5-1 and TRBJ2-2; the D gene could be TRBD1 or TRBD2 (5 bases each). Trimming removed 5 bases from V and 0 bases from J, with 20 bases in between. The CDR3 totals 18 residues. The V gene's germline CDR1 is SGHRS and CDR2 YFSETQ. The CDR3 reads CASSQKRGGSSNTGELFF. In DNA, the CDR3 is TGCGCCAGCAGTCAAAAACGTGGGGGATCGTCGAACACCGGGGAGCTGTTTTTT.

The rearrangement uses TRBV7-2 and TRBJ1-3; possibly TRBD1 for D (5 bases). Trimming took 1 base from V and 1 from J, leaving 11 bases between them. CDR1 and CDR2 (germline): SGHTA, FQGNSA. The CDR3 totals 16 residues. The DNA for the CDR3 is TGTGCCAGCAGCTTAGAACCGGGGGGGTCTGGAAACACCATATATTTT. The encoded protein is CASSLEPGGSGNTIYF.

The chain couples TRBV11-2 to TRBJ2-3; D gene ambiguous. Trimming took off 1 base at V and 6 bases at J, with 5 bases between the two ends. CDR3 size: 12 residues. The germline CDR1 and CDR2 sequences are SGHAT and FQNNGV. CDR3 nucleotides: TGTGCCAGCAGCTTAGGTTACGATACGCAGTATTTT. Translating it yields CASSLGYDTQYF.

The genes are TRBV6-5 and TRBJ1-6, with unresolved D. The CDR3 is 13 residues long. CDR1 is MNHEY, CDR2 SVGAGI, per germline. Trimming took 5 bases from V and 8 from J, leaving 10 bases between them. The CDR3 DNA sequence: TGTGCCAGCAGTGGGGTCATGGATTCACCCCTCCACTTT. It specifies CASSGVMDSPLHF.

This clone was recorded a few times. The gene calls are TRBV9 and TRBJ2-3, with 11 bases identical to TRBD2. V was clipped by 0 bases and J by 5 bases; unmatched bases: 8. The CDR3 is 17 residues long. CDR1 and CDR2 (germline): SGDLS, YYNGEE. CDR3 nucleotides: TGTGCCAGCAGCGTAGGACTAGCGGGATCTTCTCAAGATACGCAGTATTTT. Its protein product is CASSVGLAGSSQDTQYF.

The rearrangement joins TRBV5-1 to TRBJ2-6, with 11 bases fitting TRBD1. V trimming: 4 bases; J trimming: 1 base; junction bases outside the gene matches: 4. Germline CDR1 SGHRS, CDR2 YFSETQ. CDR3 length: 17 amino acids. The CDR3 loop reads CASSVGTGGSGANVLTF. As DNA, the CDR3 is TGCGCCAGCAGCGTCGGGACAGGGGGTTCTGGGGCCAACGTCCTGACTTTC.

This chain connects TRBV15 to TRBJ2-5; D remains unclear. This CDR3 has 14 residues. V was shortened by 4 bases and J by 5 bases, with 14 bases between the two germline ends. CDR1 LNHNV and CDR2 YYDKDF come from the germline V gene (reference sequence). CDR3 nucleotide sequence: TGTGCCACCAGCAAACGAGTCCCAAGTGAGACCCAGTACTTC. This codes for CATSKRVPSETQYF.

This sequence joins TRBV9 and TRBJ2-1, with 7 positions matching TRBD1. In germline, CDR1 is SGDLS, CDR2 YYNGEE. Trimming at V came to 0 bases and at J to 4 bases, leaving 4 bases not matched to a gene. The CDR3 covers 15 residues. For the CDR3, the DNA is TGTGCCAGCAGCGTAGGAAGGGGGCGGTACAATGAGCAGTTCTTC. This sequence encodes CASSVGRGRYNEQFF.

The chain recombines TRBV28 with TRBJ2-2, with a tentative D call TRBD1 (6 bases). The CDR3 contains 13 residues. V lost 6 bases and J 8 bases, leaving 13 bases between the germline ends. In germline, CDR1 is MDHEN, CDR2 SYDVKM. The CDR3 region has the DNA TGTGCCAGCAGCCAGAACAGGGCGGGGGAGCTGTTTTTT. As protein: CASSQNRAGELFF. The full variable domain, rest sourced from reference TRBV28 and TRBJ2-2, is DVKVTQSSRYLVKRTGEKVFLECVQDMDHENMFWYRQDPGLGLRLIYFSYDVKMKEKGDIPEGYSVSREKKERFSLILESASTNQTSMYLCASSQNRAGELFFGEGSRLTVL.

The J gene is TRBJ2-1, the V gene TRBV2, with unresolved D. The germline CDR1 and CDR2 sequences are SNHLY and FYNNEI. V shed 0 bases and J shed 9 bases, with 3 bases lying between them. The CDR3 extends over 11 amino acids. CDR3 loop: CASSEAGEQFF. Here the CDR3 DNA reads TGTGCCAGCAGTGAAGCAGGTGAGCAGTTCTTC.

In its sample, this clone was seen a few times. The rearrangement links TRBV6-6 to TRBJ2-7; D gene unclear. With 2 bases removed from V and 4 bases from J, the gap between germline ends came to 12 bases. This CDR3 spans 14 amino acids. CDR1 is MNHNY and CDR2 is SVGAGI in the germline V gene (reference sequence). The CDR3: CASSYPGSKYEQYF. The CDR3 bases are TGTGCCAGCAGTTACCCCGGTTCCAAGTACGAGCAGTACTTC.